One and the same sample provided the 10 T cell receptor beta chains below, sequenced in a study of response to subunit inactivated influenza vaccine. TCRdb reprocessed the RT-PCR reads via MiXCR and lists one record per CDR3 protein. The data hold some 500,000 distinct CDR3 sequences, with 15% to 20% observed a single time. The material was CD4+ T cells sorted from PBMCs, obtained around 2 years after vaccination. These receptors came from a man in his fifties or sixties who received an inactivated influenza vaccine.

This clonotype was observed a handful of times. V is TRBV10-3 and J is TRBJ2-7; D is perhaps TRBD1 (6 bases). V shed 0 bases and J shed 2 bases, with 8 bases lying between them. Germline lookup yields CDR1 ENHRY and CDR2 SYGVKD. The CDR3 totals 14 residues. The CDR3 spells CAISESRGTYEQYF. CDR3 in DNA: TGTGCCATCAGTGAGTCGAGGGGGACCTACGAGCAGTACTTC.

This sequence joins TRBV5-4 and TRBJ2-5; 13 nucleotides match TRBD2. J was trimmed by 4 bases and V by 2 bases; bases with no gene match: 14. The CDR3 covers 19 residues. From germline, CDR1 is SGHNT and CDR2 YYREEE (reference sequence). The CDR3 is CASSFTRGGLAGVRETQYF. The DNA of the CDR3 is TGTGCCAGCAGCTTCACTCGCGGCGGACTAGCGGGAGTACGAGAGACCCAGTACTTC.

The chain links TRBV12-3 or TRBV12-4 to TRBJ2-3; possible D gene TRBD2, 5 bases. This CDR3 is 15 amino acids long. Trimming stripped 3 bases from V and 1 base from J, with 11 bases between. CDR3 sequence reads: CASSFTERGTDTQYF. The CDR3 region has the DNA TGTGCCAGCAGTTTCACGGAGAGGGGCACAGATACGCAGTATTTT.

The table lists this clonotype with a count of one. The chain links TRBV20-1 to TRBJ2-3; tentative D call: TRBD2 (5 bases). V was pared by 6 bases and J by 10 bases, with 20 bases between. From germline, CDR1 is DFQATT and CDR2 SNEGSKA (reference sequence). CDR3 size: 13 residues. The CDR3 is CSASTPRPGAQYF. The DNA for the CDR3 is TGCAGTGCCTCTACCCCTAGGCCCGGGGCGCAGTATTTT.

This chain connects TRBV7-8 to TRBJ2-2, with D perhaps TRBD1 or TRBD2 (5 bases each). Germline values: CDR1 SGHVS, CDR2 FQNEAQ. Deletions cut 4 bases from V and 1 base from J, with 13 bases between. This CDR3 contains 16 residues. CDR3 in amino acids: CASSSTGTVNTGELFF. Here the CDR3 DNA reads TGTGCCAGCAGCTCGACCGGGACGGTGAACACCGGGGAGCTGTTTTTT.

The chain has TRBV7-9 and TRBJ1-1, with TRBD1 matching 9 bases. V gave up 5 bases and J gave up 7 bases; unmatched junction bases: 8. This CDR3 region has 14 residues. Germline-derived CDR1 and CDR2 are SEHNR and FQNEAQ (reference sequence). For the CDR3, the DNA is TGTGCCAGCAGCCCACAGGGGGCGACTGGTGAAGCTTTCTTT. It codes for CASSPQGATGEAFF.

The V gene is TRBV4-2, the J gene TRBJ2-6; D is possibly TRBD2 (7 bases). From germline, CDR1 is LGHNA and CDR2 YNFKEQ. The CDR3 length is 18 residues. The V gene lost 3 bases and the J gene lost 1 base, with 16 bases spanning the gap. CDR3 bases: TGTGCCAGCAGCCAGAATGGGGGGGGGCTATCTGGGGCCAACGTCCTGACTTTC. It translates to CASSQNGGGLSGANVLTF.

There are many counts of this clonotype. The chain couples TRBV20-1 to TRBJ2-3; 14 bases match TRBD2. Trimming cost V 4 bases and J 12 bases; bases outside gene matches: 3. Germline loops: CDR1 DFQATT, CDR2 SNEGSKA (reference sequence). The CDR3 is 12 residues long. The CDR3 DNA reads TGCAGTGCTACCGGGACTAGCGGGAGTCAGTATTTT. As protein: CSATGTSGSQYF.

This clonotype was seen a few times. This rearrangement joins TRBV29-1 to TRBJ2-1; the D is unclear. The V end was cut by 4 bases, the J end by 8 bases, with 9 bases between. This CDR3 contains 11 residues. Looked up from germline, CDR1 is SQVTM and CDR2 is ANQGSEA. CDR3 sequence: CSVAPSYEQFF. The CDR3 DNA is TGCAGCGTTGCGCCTTCCTATGAGCAGTTCTTC.

The chain is built from TRBV10-3 and TRBJ2-3; D might be TRBD1 (6 bases). V was trimmed by 4 bases and J by 3 bases, leaving 8 bases between them. The CDR3 extends over 13 amino acids. Germline CDR1 is ENHRY and CDR2 is SYGVKD. The CDR3 spells CAISVDSTDTQYF. The CDR3 DNA follows: TGTGCCATCAGTGTGGACAGTACAGATACGCAGTATTTT.